This T cell receptor (beta chain) was captured in a study of shared clonotypes between healthy human individuals. Here immunoSEQ multiplex PCR was the method, and the copy in TCRdb shows in-frame clones only, minus some. The sample consists of 2,500,000 or so clones, roughly 92% of them appearing once. The sample taken for sequencing was naive CD4+ T cells from PBMCs. Subset: CD45RA+ positively selected. This receptor was obtained from a man between 18 and 29 years old in good health. Some clones in this sample may be carry-over from other donors' samples.

CDR3 loop: CASSLGTGGGLSTEAFF. The CDR3 DNA sequence: TGTGCCAGCAGCTTGGGGACAGGGGGCGGTTTGAGCACTGAAGCTTTCTTT. The rearrangement uses TRBV7-8 and TRBJ1-1, with 12 bases aligning to TRBD1. Per the germline V gene, CDR1 is SGHVS and CDR2 is FQNEAQ. V lost 3 bases and J lost 4; bases outside the gene matches: 9. This CDR3 is 17 amino acids long.